The rows below give T cell receptor beta chains drawn from one sample of a study of blood T cell repertoires in COVID-19. Measured with immunoSEQ multiplex PCR; TCRdb has only the in-frame clones, and not every one. The sample includes about 120,000 clones, over 75% of them seen just once. Sequencing input: peripheral blood. Every receptor here comes from an elderly man with active or convalescent COVID-19. Both conserved end residues are part of each CDR3. D genes are given only for firm matches. Clone size, where shown, is once, few, many, or a class for clones that have expanded.

-	TRBV5-5	-	TRBJ2-7	CASSLDLVGPSYEQYF	TGTGCCAGCAGCTTGGACCTAGTGGGGCCCTCCTACGAGCAGTACTTC
TRBD2	TRBV14	-	TRBJ2-2	CASSQGAGGPSGELFF	TGTGCCAGCAGCCAAGGAGCGGGAGGGCCGTCCGGGGAGCTGTTTTTT
-	TRBV21-1	-	TRBJ2-1	CASSSLLAGGSLNEQFF	TGTGCCAGCAGCTCGCTGCTAGCGGGGGGGAGTCTGAATGAGCAGTTCTTC
-	TRBV7-2	-	TRBJ2-3	CASSLWGQDTQYF	TGTGCCAGCAGCTTATGGGGGCAAGATACGCAGTATTTT
-	TRBV23-1	-	TRBJ1-1	CASSPMGQNTEAFF	TGCGCCAGCAGTCCTATGGGACAGAACACTGAAGCTTTCTTT
TRBD2	TRBV2	-	TRBJ2-1	CASSEEGLAAYNEQFF	TGTGCCAGCAGTGAAGAGGGACTAGCGGCCTACAATGAGCAGTTCTTC
-	TRBV7-2	-	TRBJ1-1	CASSPLGRQITEAFF	TGTGCCAGCAGCCCGCTTGGTAGACAGATCACTGAAGCTTTCTTT
-	TRBV6-2/TRBV6-3	-	TRBJ2-1	CASSYSVQGGDNEQFF	TGTGCCAGCAGTTACTCCGTACAGGGGGGGGACAATGAGCAGTTCTTC
-	TRBV20-1	-	TRBJ2-5	CSGGAGTQYF	TGCAGTGGCGGGGCCGGGACCCAGTACTTC
TRBD2	TRBV20-1	-	TRBJ2-1	CSASSGGAFFEQFF	TGCAGTGCTAGTAGCGGGGGGGCTTTTTTTGAGCAGTTCTTC
TRBD1	TRBV5-1	few	TRBJ1-6	CASSLTTGTGNSPLHF	TGCGCCAGCAGCTTGACTACCGGGACAGGGAATTCACCCCTCCACTTT
-	TRBV15	-	TRBJ2-2	CATSTIAGDTGELFF	TGTGCCACCAGCACGATAGCAGGGGACACCGGGGAGCTGTTTTTT
-	TRBV7-9	-	TRBJ2-2	CASEQSTTGELFF	TGTGCCAGCGAACAGAGTACCACCGGGGAGCTGTTTTTT
-	TRBV6-1	-	TRBJ1-6	CASSEGRGSPLHF	TGTGCCAGCAGTGAAGGGCGAGGTTCACCCCTCCACTTT
TRBD2	TRBV9	-	TRBJ2-5	CASSVGSRGSGGAGETQYF	TGTGCCAGCAGCGTAGGGTCGAGAGGAAGCGGGGGGGCGGGGGAGACCCAGTACTTC
-	TRBV6-2/TRBV6-3	once	TRBJ1-2	CASSPQYGYTF	TGTGCCAGCAGTCCGCAGTATGGCTACACCTTC
TRBD1	TRBV5-1	-	TRBJ2-7	CASSLQTGGPYEQYF	TGCGCCAGCAGCTTGCAGACAGGGGGCCCCTACGAGCAGTACTTC
-	TRBV7-8	-	TRBJ1-5	CASSPPSVSGKKPQHF	TGTGCCAGCAGCCCCCCTTCCGTAAGCGGGAAGAAGCCCCAGCATTTT
-	TRBV18	-	TRBJ2-7	CASSPQGGNYEQYF	TGTGCCAGCTCACCACAAGGAGGCAACTACGAGCAGTACTTC
TRBD1	TRBV3-1/TRBV3-2	-	TRBJ2-7	CASSQARDRAHEQYF	TGTGCCAGCAGCCAAGCCCGGGACAGGGCCCACGAGCAGTACTTC
-	TRBV19	-	TRBJ1-2	CASSIDRWAGNSGYTF	TGTGCCAGTAGTATAGATCGTTGGGCAGGGAATAGTGGCTACACCTTC
TRBD1	TRBV6-5	-	TRBJ1-6	CASHRQGAVNSPLHF	TGTGCCAGTCATAGACAGGGGGCAGTTAATTCACCCCTCCACTTT
TRBD1	TRBV19	-	TRBJ1-4	CASSDRGLNEKLFF	TGTGCCAGTAGTGACAGGGGACTCAATGAAAAACTGTTTTTT
TRBD1	TRBV6-6	once	TRBJ1-3	CASSPGTGFGNTIYF	TGTGCCAGCAGTCCTGGGACAGGGTTTGGAAACACCATATATTTT
-	TRBV7-2	few	TRBJ1-5	CASSLGVNSNQPQHF	TGTGCCAGCAGCTTAGGAGTGAATAGCAATCAGCCCCAGCATTTT
-	TRBV29-1	-	TRBJ1-4	CSVSQRNEKLFF	TGCAGCGTTTCCCAGCGTAATGAAAAACTGTTTTTT
-	TRBV5-1	-	TRBJ1-2	CASSLAYRDGYTF	TGCGCCAGCAGCTTAGCCTACAGGGATGGCTACACCTTC
-	TRBV3-1/TRBV3-2	-	TRBJ1-6	CASSQTQRFAPLHF	TGTGCCAGCAGCCAAACTCAGAGGTTCGCACCCCTCCACTTT
-	TRBV19	-	TRBJ1-5	CASSMWRSSNQPQHF	TGTGCCAGTAGTATGTGGAGGAGTAGCAATCAGCCCCAGCATTTT
-	TRBV3-1/TRBV3-2	-	TRBJ2-3	CASSRPDTAGADTQYF	TGTGCCAGCAGCCGCCCGGACACCGCTGGGGCAGATACGCAGTATTTT
-	TRBV7-3	-	TRBJ2-1	CASSPRPRGGIGTGGEQFF	TGTGCCAGCAGCCCCCGCCCCAGGGGAGGCATCGGGACGGGGGGTGAGCAGTTCTTC
TRBD1	TRBV28	once	TRBJ1-2	CASSTTGQNYGYTF	TGTGCCAGCAGTACGACGGGACAGAACTATGGCTACACCTTC
TRBD1	TRBV9	-	TRBJ1-2	CASSVAPGGGYGYTF	TGTGCCAGCAGCGTAGCCCCAGGGGGCGGCTATGGCTACACCTTC
-	TRBV24-1	-	TRBJ2-1	CATSDALKQFF	TGTGCCACCAGTGATGCGTTAAAGCAGTTCTTC
-	TRBV6-2/TRBV6-3	-	TRBJ1-2	CASSYAQGTTNYGYTF	TGTGCCAGCAGTTATGCCCAGGGAACTACTAACTATGGCTACACCTTC
-	TRBV5-8	-	TRBJ2-2	CASSLYGGLSTGELFF	TGTGCCAGCAGCTTGTATGGGGGCCTAAGCACCGGGGAGCTGTTTTTT
TRBD1	TRBV7-2	-	TRBJ1-3	CASSSTGAGNTIYF	TGTGCCAGCAGCTCGACAGGGGCGGGAAACACCATATATTTT
-	TRBV7-8	-	TRBJ1-6	CASSLARRGSYNSPLHF	TGTGCCAGCAGCTTAGCCCGGCGGGGCTCCTATAATTCACCCCTCCACTTT
-	TRBV15	-	TRBJ1-6	CAPRFSVFVSPLHF	TGTGCCCCCCGTTTTTCCGTATTCGTATCACCCCTCCACTTT
-	TRBV5-1	-	TRBJ1-1	CASSLGSSMNTEAFF	TGCGCCAGCAGCTTGGGCAGTTCAATGAACACTGAAGCTTTCTTT
TRBD2	TRBV7-8	once	TRBJ2-1	CASSLILAGDNEQFF	TGTGCCAGCAGCTTAATCCTAGCGGGAGATAATGAGCAGTTCTTC